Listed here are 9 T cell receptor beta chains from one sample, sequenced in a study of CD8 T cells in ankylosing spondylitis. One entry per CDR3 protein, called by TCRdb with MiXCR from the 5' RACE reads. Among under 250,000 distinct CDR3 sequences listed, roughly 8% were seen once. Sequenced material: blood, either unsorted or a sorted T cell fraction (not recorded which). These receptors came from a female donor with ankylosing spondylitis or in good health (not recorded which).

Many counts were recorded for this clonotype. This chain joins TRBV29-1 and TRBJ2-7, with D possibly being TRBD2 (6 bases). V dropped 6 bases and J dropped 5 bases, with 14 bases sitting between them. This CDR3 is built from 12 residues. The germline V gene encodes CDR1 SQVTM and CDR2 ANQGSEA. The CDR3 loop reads CSVEGNGDEQYF. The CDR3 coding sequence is TGCAGCGTGGAGGGAAACGGCGACGAGCAGTACTTC.

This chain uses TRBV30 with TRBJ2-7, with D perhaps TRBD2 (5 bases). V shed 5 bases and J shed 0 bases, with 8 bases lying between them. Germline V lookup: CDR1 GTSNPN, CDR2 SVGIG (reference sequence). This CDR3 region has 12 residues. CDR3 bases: TGTGCCTGGGGCGGGCTCTCCTACGAGCAGTACTTC. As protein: CAWGGLSYEQYF. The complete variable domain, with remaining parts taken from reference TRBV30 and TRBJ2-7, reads SQTIHQWPATLVQPVGSPLSLECTVEGTSNPNLYWYRQAAGRGLQLLFYSVGIGQISSEVPQNLSASRPQDRQFILSSKKLLLSDSGFYLCAWGGLSYEQYFGPGTRLTVT.

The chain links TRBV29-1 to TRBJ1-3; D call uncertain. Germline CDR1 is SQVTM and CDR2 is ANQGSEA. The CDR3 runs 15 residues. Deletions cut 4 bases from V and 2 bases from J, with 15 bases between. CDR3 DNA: TGCAGCGTTGGGCACGGGTCGGGAACTGGAAACACCATATATTTT. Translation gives CSVGHGSGTGNTIYF. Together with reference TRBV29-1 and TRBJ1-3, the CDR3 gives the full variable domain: SAVISQKPSRDICQRGTSLTIQCQVDSQVTMMFWYRQQPGQSLTLIATANQGSEATYESGFVIDKFPISRPNLTFSTLTVSNMSPEDSSIYLCSVGHGSGTGNTIYFGEGSWLTVV.

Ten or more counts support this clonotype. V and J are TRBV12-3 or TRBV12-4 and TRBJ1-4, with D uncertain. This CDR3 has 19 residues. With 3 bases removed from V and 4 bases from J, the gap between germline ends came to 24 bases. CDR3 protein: CASSFLVIGQLELNEKLFF. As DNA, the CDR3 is TGTGCCAGCAGTTTCCTTGTTATCGGCCAGTTGGAGCTTAATGAAAAACTGTTTTTT.

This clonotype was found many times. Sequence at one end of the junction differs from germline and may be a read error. The CDR3 loop reads CASSLARDRSFYEQYF. Here the CDR3 DNA reads TGTGCCAGCAGCCTAGCCAGGGACAGGAGTTTCTACGAGCAGTACTTC. The chain combines TRBV7-8 with TRBJ2-7; 8 bases match TRBD1. The CDR3 is made up of 16 amino acids. Germline-derived CDR1 and CDR2 are SGHVS and FQNEAQ.

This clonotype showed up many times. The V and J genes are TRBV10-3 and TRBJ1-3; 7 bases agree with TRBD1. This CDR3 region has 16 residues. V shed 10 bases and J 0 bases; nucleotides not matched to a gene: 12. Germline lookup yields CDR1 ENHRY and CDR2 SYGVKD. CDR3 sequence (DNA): TGTGCCAGGGCCGGGACAGACGTTAACTCTGGAAACACCATATATTTT. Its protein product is CARAGTDVNSGNTIYF.

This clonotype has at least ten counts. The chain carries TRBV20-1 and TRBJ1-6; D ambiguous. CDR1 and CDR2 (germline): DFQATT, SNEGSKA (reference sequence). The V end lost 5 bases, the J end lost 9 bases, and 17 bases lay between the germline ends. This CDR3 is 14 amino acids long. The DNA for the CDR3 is TGCAGTGCTGCCTCCCGCAGGCCCGGTTCACCCCTCCACTTT. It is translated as CSAASRRPGSPLHF.

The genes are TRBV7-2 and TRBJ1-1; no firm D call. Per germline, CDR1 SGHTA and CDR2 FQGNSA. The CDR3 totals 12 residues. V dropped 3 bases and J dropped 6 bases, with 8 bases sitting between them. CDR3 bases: TGTGCCAGCAGCTTCGTGGGATCTGAAGCTTTCTTT. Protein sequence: CASSFVGSEAFF.

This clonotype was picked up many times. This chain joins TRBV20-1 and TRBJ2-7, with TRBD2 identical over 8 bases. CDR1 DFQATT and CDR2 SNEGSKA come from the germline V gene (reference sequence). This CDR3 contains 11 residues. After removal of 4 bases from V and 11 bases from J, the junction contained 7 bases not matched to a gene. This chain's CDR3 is CSAIYRTSKYF. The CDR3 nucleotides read TGCAGTGCTATTTACCGGACTAGCAAGTACTTC.